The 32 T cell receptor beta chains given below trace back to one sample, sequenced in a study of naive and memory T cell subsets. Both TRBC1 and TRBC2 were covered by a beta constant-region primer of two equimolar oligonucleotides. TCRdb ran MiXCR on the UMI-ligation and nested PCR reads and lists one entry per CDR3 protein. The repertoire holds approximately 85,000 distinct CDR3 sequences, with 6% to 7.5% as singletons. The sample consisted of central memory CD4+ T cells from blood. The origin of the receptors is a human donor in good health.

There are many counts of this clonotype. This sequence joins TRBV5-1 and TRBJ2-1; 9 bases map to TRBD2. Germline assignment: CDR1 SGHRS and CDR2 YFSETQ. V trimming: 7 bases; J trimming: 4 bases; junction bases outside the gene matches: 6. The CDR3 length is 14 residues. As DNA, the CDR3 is TGCGCCAGCGCCCGACTAGCGGAATACAATGAGCAGTTCTTC. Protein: CASARLAEYNEQFF.

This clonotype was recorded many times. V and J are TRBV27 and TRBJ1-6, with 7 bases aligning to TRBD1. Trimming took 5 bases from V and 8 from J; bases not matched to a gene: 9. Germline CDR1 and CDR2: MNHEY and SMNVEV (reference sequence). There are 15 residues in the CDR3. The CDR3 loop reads CASSQQGNIDSPLHF. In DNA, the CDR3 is TGTGCCAGCAGTCAACAGGGGAATATCGATTCACCCCTCCACTTT.

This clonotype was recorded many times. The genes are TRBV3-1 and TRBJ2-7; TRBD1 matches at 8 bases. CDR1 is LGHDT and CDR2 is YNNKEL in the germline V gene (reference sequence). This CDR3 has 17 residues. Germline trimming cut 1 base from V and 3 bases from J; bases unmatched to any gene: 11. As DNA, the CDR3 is TGTGCCAGCAGCCAAGGAGGTGGGGCAGGGGGCCGCTACGAGCAGTACTTC. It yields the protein CASSQGGGAGGRYEQYF.

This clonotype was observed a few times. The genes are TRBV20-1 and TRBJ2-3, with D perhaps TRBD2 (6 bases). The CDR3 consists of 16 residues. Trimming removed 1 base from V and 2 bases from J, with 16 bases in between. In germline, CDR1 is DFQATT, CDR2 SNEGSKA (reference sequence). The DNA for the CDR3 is TGCAGTGCTAGAGCTATCGATAGCGGAGTCACAGATACGCAGTATTTT. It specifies CSARAIDSGVTDTQYF.

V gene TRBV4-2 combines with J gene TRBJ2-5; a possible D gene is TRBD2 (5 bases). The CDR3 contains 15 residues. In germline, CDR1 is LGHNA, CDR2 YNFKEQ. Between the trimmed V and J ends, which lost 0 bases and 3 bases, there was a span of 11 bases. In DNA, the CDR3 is TGTGCCAGCAGCCAAGAGTCTAGCAGAGAAGAGACCCAGTACTTC. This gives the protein CASSQESSREETQYF.

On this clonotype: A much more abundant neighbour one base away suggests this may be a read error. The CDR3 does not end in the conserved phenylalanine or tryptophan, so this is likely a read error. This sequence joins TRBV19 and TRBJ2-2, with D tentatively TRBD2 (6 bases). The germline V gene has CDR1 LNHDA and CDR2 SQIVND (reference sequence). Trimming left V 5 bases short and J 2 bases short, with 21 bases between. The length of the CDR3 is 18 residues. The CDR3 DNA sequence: TGTGCCAGTAGTCCTCACCCGGGACTCCGAATCAACACCGGGGAGCTGTTTCTT. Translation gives CASSPHPGLRINTGELFL.

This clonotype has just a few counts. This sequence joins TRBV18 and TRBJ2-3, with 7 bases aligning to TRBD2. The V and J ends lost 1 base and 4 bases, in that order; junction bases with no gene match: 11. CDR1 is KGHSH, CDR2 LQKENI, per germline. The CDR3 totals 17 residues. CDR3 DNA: TGTGCCAGCTCACCACTAGGGCGGCTAGCGGATCCAGATACGCAGTATTTT. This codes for CASSPLGRLADPDTQYF.

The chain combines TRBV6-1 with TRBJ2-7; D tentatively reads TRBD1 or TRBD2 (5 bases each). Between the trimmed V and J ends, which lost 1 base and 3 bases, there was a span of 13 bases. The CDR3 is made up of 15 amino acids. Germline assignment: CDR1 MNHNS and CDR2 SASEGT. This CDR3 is CASSEETVGGYEQYF. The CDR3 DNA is TGTGCCAGCAGTGAAGAGACTGTTGGGGGCTACGAGCAGTACTTC.

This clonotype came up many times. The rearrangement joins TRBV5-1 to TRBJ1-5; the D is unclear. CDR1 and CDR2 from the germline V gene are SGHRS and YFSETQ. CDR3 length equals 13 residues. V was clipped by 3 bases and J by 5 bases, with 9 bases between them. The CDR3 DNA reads TGCGCCAGCAGCTCGGACCTGGATCAGCCCCAGCATTTT. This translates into CASSSDLDQPQHF.

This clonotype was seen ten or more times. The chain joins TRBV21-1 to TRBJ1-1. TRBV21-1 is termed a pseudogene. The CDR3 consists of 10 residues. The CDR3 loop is CAIPNAEAFF. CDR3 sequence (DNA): TGTGCCATCCCTAACGCTGAAGCTTTCTTT.

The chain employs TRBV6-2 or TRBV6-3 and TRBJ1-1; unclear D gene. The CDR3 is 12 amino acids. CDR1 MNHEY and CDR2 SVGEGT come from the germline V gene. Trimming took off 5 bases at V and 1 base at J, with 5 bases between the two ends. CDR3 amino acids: CASSRQNTEAFF. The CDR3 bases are TGTGCCAGCAGTCGACAGAACACTGAAGCTTTCTTT.

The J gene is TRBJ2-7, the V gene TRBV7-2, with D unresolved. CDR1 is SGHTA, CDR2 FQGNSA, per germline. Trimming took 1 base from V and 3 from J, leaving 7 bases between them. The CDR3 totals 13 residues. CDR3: CASSLDEDYEQYF. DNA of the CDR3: TGTGCCAGCAGCTTAGATGAGGACTACGAGCAGTACTTC.

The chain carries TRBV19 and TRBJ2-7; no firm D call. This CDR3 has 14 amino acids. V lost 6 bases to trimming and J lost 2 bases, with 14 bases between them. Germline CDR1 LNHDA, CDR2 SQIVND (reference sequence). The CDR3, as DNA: TGTGCCAGTAGCACTAACCTCGGACCCTACGAGCAGTACTTC. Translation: CASSTNLGPYEQYF.

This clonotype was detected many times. CDR3 in DNA: TGTGCCAGCAGCCCGGGGGGATCAACTAATGAAAAACTGTTTTTT. Amino acids: CASSPGGSTNEKLFF. The J gene is TRBJ1-4, the V gene TRBV7-6, with D tentatively TRBD1 (5 bases). V lost 5 bases and J 0 bases, leaving 10 bases between the germline ends. There are 15 residues in the CDR3. Germline assignment: CDR1 SGHVS and CDR2 FNYEAQ.

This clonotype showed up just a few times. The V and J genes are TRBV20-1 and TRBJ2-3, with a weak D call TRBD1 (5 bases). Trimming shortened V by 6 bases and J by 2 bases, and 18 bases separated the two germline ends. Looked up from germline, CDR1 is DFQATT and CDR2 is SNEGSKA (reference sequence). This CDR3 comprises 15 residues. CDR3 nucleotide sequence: TGCAGTGCCGCGAACCCACAGGTCGACACAGATACGCAGTATTTT. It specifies CSAANPQVDTDTQYF.

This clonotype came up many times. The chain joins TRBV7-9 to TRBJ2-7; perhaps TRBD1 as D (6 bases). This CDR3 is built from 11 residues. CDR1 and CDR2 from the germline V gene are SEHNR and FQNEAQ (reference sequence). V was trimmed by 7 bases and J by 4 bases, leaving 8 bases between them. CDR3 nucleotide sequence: TGTGCCAGCACAGGGGTTTACGAGCAGTACTTC. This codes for CASTGVYEQYF.

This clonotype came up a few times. The CDR3 protein is CASSANLARHEQYF. The CDR3 bases are TGTGCCAGCAGCGCGAACCTAGCGAGGCACGAGCAGTACTTC. The V call is TRBV7-8, the J call TRBJ2-7, with a possible D match to TRBD2 (6 bases). CDR1 is SGHVS and CDR2 is FQNEAQ in the germline V gene. The CDR3 totals 14 residues. Trimming took off 5 bases at V and 5 bases at J, with 16 bases between the two ends.

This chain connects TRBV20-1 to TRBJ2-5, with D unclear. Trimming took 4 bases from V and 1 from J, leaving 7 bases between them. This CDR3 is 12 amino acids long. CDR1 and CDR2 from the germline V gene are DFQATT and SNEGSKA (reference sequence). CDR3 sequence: CSAIRTQETQYF. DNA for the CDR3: TGCAGTGCTATTCGGACCCAAGAGACCCAGTACTTC.

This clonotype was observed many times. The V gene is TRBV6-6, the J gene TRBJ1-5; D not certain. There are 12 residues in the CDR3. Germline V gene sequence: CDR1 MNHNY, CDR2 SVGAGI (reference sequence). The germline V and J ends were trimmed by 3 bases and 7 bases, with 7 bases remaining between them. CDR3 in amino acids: CASSYAEQPQHF. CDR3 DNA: TGTGCCAGCAGTTATGCGGAGCAGCCCCAGCATTTT.

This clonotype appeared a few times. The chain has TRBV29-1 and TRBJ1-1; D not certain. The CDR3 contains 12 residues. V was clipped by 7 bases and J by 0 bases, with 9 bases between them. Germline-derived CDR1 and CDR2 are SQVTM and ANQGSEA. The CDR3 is CSANFMNTEAFF. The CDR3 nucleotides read TGCAGCGCTAACTTTATGAACACTGAAGCTTTCTTT. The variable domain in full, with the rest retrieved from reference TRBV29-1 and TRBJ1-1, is SAVISQKPSRDICQRGTSLTIQCQVDSQVTMMFWYRQQPGQSLTLIATANQGSEATYESGFVIDKFPISRPNLTFSTLTVSNMSPEDSSIYLCSANFMNTEAFFGQGTRLTVV.

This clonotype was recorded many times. CDR3 protein: CASSVRGTGGQYF. The CDR3 region has the DNA TGTGCCAGCAGCGTACGGGGGACCGGGGGGCAGTACTTC. This chain links TRBV9 with TRBJ2-7, with a weak D call TRBD2 (6 bases). This CDR3 comprises 13 residues. Trimming cost V 1 base and J 9 bases, with 14 bases left between them. Germline V gene sequence: CDR1 SGDLS, CDR2 YYNGEE.

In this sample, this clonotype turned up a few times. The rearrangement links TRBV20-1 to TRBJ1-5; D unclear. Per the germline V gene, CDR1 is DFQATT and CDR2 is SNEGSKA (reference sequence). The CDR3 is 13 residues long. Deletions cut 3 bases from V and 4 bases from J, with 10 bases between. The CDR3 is CSASPSLNQPQHF. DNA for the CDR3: TGCAGTGCTAGCCCAAGCCTTAATCAGCCCCAGCATTTT.

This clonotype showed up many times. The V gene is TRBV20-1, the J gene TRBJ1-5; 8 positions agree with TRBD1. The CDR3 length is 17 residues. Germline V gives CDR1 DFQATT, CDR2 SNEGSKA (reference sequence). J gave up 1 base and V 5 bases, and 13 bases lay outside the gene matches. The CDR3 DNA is TGCAGTGCTGGCAGGTCCGGGACAGGCGGAAGCAATCAGCCCCAGCATTTT. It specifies CSAGRSGTGGSNQPQHF.

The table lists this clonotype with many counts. The CDR3 loop is CASRVGEETQYF. CDR3 nucleotide sequence: TGTGCCAGCAGGGTTGGGGAAGAGACCCAGTACTTC. The gene calls are TRBV6-5 and TRBJ2-5; unclear D gene. V gave up 6 bases and J gave up 3 bases, with 8 bases separating them. The CDR3 loop spans 12 amino acids. CDR1 is MNHEY, CDR2 SVGAGI, per germline.

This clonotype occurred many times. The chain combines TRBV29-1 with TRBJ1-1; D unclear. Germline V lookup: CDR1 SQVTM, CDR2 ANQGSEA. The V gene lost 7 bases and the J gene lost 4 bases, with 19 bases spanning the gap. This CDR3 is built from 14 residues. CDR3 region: CSARGQARATEAFF. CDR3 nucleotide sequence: TGCAGCGCGAGAGGTCAGGCGAGGGCCACTGAAGCTTTCTTT.

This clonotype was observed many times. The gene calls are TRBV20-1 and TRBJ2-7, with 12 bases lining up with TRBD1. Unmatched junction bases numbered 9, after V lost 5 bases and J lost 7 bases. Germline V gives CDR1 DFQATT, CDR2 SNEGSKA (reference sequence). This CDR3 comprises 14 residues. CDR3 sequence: CSAGRDRGLGEQYF. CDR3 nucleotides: TGCAGTGCTGGCCGGGACAGGGGGCTAGGGGAGCAGTACTTC.

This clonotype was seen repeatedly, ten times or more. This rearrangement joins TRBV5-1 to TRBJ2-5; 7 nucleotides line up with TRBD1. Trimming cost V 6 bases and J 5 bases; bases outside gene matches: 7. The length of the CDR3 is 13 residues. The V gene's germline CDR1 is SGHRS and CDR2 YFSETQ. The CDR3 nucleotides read TGCGCCAGCACGACAGGGTCTACCGAGACCCAGTACTTC. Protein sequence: CASTTGSTETQYF. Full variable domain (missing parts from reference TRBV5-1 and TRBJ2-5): KAGVTQTPRYLIKTRGQQVTLSCSPISGHRSVSWYQQTPGQGLQFLFEYFSETQRNKGNFPGRFSGRQFSNSRSEMNVSTLELGDSALYLCASTTGSTETQYFGPGTRLLVL.

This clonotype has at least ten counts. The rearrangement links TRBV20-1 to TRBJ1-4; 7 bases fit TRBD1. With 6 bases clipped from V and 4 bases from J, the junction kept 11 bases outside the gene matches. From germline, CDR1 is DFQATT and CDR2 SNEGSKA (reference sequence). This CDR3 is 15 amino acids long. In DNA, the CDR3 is TGCAGTGCCACCTCGCCGGGACAGAGTAATGAAAAACTGTTTTTT. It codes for CSATSPGQSNEKLFF.

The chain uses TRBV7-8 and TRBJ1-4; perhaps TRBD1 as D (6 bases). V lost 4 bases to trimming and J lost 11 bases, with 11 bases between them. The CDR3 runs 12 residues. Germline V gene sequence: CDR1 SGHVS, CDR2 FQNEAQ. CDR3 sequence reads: CASSSLQGKLFF. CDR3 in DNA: TGTGCCAGCAGCTCACTCCAGGGGAAACTGTTTTTT.

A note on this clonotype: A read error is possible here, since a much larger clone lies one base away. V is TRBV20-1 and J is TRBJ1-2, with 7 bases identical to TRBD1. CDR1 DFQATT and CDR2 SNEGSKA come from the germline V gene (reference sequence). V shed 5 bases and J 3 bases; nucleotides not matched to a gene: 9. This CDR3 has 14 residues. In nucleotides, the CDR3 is TGCAGTGCTGGTCCGACAGGGTTGTACTATGGCTACACCTTC. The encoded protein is CSAGPTGLYYGYTF.

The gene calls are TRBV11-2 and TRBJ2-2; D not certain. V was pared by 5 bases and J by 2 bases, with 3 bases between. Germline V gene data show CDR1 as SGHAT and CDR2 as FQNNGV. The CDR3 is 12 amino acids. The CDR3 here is CASSVNTGELFF. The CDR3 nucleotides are TGTGCCAGCAGCGTAAACACCGGGGAGCTGTTTTTT.

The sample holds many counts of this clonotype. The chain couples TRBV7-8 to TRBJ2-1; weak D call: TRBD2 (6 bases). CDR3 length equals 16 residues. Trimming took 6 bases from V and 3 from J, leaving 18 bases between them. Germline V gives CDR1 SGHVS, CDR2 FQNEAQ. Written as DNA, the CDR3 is TGTGCCAGCAGGTCGGAGGGACTGACGTACTACAATGAGCAGTTCTTC. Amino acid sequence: CASRSEGLTYYNEQFF. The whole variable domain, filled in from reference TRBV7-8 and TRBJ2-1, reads GAGVSQSPRYKVAKRGQDVALRCDPISGHVSLFWYQQALGQGPEFLTYFQNEAQLDKSGLPSDRFFAERPEGSVSTLKIQRTQQEDSAVYLCASRSEGLTYYNEQFFGPGTRLTVL.